This TCR beta chain was observed in a study of response to subunit inactivated influenza vaccine. CDR3 size: 12 residues. V dropped 0 bases and J dropped 16 bases, with 16 bases sitting between them. The germline V gene encodes CDR1 DFQATT and CDR2 SNEGSKA (reference sequence). MiXCR was run by TCRdb on the RT-PCR reads, yielding one entry per CDR3 protein. Altogether a few hundred thousand distinct CDR3 sequences are present, around 15% being singletons, with the ten largest covering 11%. Findings of the study overall: T cells newly recruited by each seasonal influenza vaccination are few, the authors suggested.

A note on this clonotype: Its matching antigen is unknown.

This TCR was recovered from a man aged 45-65 years who received an inactivated influenza vaccine. This chain links TRBV20-1 with TRBJ1-5, with a possible D match to TRBD1 (6 bases). Specimen: PBMCs from blood, collected 11 to 12 days after vaccination. CDR3 DNA: TGCAGTGCTAGAGATGTGGACGGACAGTTACATTTT. This sequence encodes CSARDVDGQLHF.